This T cell receptor (beta chain) was retrieved from a study of cytomegalovirus exposure and HLA in healthy donors. Study results and limitations: Sequencing had likely introduced a cluster of highly shared sequence variants as an artifact. In a later analysis, TCR beta V- and J-gene trimming showed a link to a missense DCLRE1C variant. According to the study, around 160 TCR beta chains were cytomegalovirus-associated. The sole available immune exposure information was CMV serostatus.

V dropped 2 bases and J dropped 5 bases, with 12 bases sitting between them. Germline assignment: CDR1 MNHEY and CDR2 SVGAGI. This CDR3 region has 14 residues. Primers included in the PCR were 60 Vbeta and 13 Jbeta primers. Only in-frame clones appear in the TCRdb table, and some are missing; sequencing was by immunoSEQ multiplex PCR. This listing includes about 50,000 clones. Regarding this clone: Its target is not known.

The sequence derives from a woman aged 55-70 years in good health and CMV-seropositive. The sample consisted of PBMCs. The chain is built from TRBV6-5 and TRBJ1-1; D possibly corresponds to TRBD1 (6 bases). CDR3 nucleotide sequence: TGTGCCAGCAGTTACAGCGGGGGGCGTACTGAAGCTTTCTTT. Its protein product is CASSYSGGRTEAFF.